This T cell receptor beta chain was recorded in a study of CD8+ T cells in alopecia areata. Whole-study context: It was oral tofacitinib, at 5 to 10 mg twice daily, that treated patients received. Severity in treated patients was scored by percentage of scalp area affected. General study results and limits: Researchers report lesional scalp, most notably alopecia totalis/universalis, outstripped normal scalp in clonality.

Regarding treatment: oral pan-JAK inhibitor, 5-10 mg twice daily. Individuals with alopecia areata gave both lesional scalp punch biopsies and peripheral blood for collection. Details on this clone: Its antigen is currently unknown.

Extraction of RNA preceded its reverse transcription into cDNA, which served as the sequencing template. Repertoires were generated with immunoSEQ multiplex PCR, while TCRdb's copy carries only in-frame clones and drops some. The sample carries hundreds of thousands of clones, roughly 66% recorded once. The CDR3 sequence is 16 residues long. V shed 6 bases, J shed 3 bases, and the junction held 9 bases outside the gene matches. Germline V lookup: CDR1 SGHDT, CDR2 YYEEEE. This receptor was taken from a human donor with alopecia areata. Sample: CD4+ T cells sorted from blood, taken at roughly week 45, from a patient treated with tofacitinib. The chain uses TRBV5-6 and TRBJ2-1; 10 nucleotides align to TRBD2. The CDR3 loop reads CASTPSLAGVYNEQFF. CDR3 DNA sequence: TGTGCCAGCACCCCGTCGCTAGCGGGGGTCTACAATGAGCAGTTCTTC.